These 2 T cell receptor beta chains originate from one sample sequenced in a study of PD-L1 blockade in urothelial cancer (TCRdb year 2017). Receptor libraries were prepared by the immunoSEQ multiplex PCR assay. TCRdb holds this immuneACCESS table with in-frame rearrangements only. Some clones are missing; in checked studies, unresolved V genes explain under half, and the rest has no known cause. Across this sample there are under 25,000 clones, with about 90% seen only once. The ten top clones hold approximately 10% of the sample. The time point label on this specimen signifies: peripheral blood 6 weeks after treatment start. The sequences come from PBMCs, collected around atezolizumab (anti-PD-L1) treatment. All receptors derive from an older woman with urothelial cancer.

The rearrangement joins TRBV7-2 to TRBJ2-7, with 8 bases lining up with TRBD1. The CDR3 loop spans 15 amino acids. Losses at the gene ends were 2 bases for V and 7 bases for J; bases not matched to a gene: 10. The V gene's germline CDR1 is SGHTA and CDR2 FQGNSA. This CDR3 reads CASSLSRGQASEQYF. The DNA of the CDR3 is TGTGCCAGCAGCTTAAGCAGGGGGCAGGCGAGTGAGCAGTACTTC.

The gene calls are TRBV6-1 and TRBJ2-4, with 11 positions matching TRBD1. The CDR3 is made up of 15 amino acids. V was clipped by 2 bases and J by 15 bases; unmatched bases: 12. The germline V gene encodes CDR1 MNHNS and CDR2 SASEGT. The CDR3 DNA reads as TGTGCCAGCAGTGAAATTGGGCGGACAGGGGGCCTCGGGTACTTC. Translation: CASSEIGRTGGLGYF.